The rows below give T cell receptor beta chains drawn from one sample of a study of early T cells in non-severe SARS-CoV-2 infection. MiXCR, run by TCRdb on the 5' RACE reads, gives a single entry per CDR3 protein. The sample includes tens of thousands of distinct CDR3 sequences, more than 10% of them seen just once. Material: whole blood. Source of these receptors: an adult who was a healthcare worker with PCR-confirmed SARS-CoV-2 infection or an uninfected control (not recorded which). Each CDR3 is given with its conserved first and last residue. Each record gives: clone size, D gene, V gene, J gene, CDR3 DNA, CDR3 protein. The D gene is left open where the match is weak. The listing skips clone size in some rows; elsewhere it reads once, few, many or a size class.

.,TRBD1,TRBV5-5,TRBJ2-7,TGTGCCAGCAGCCCGGACAGGGCGACATACGAGCAGTACTTC,CASSPDRATYEQYF
.,.,TRBV24-1,TRBJ2-1,TGTGCCACCAGTGATCGGTTGGAGAATGAGCAGTTCTTC,CATSDRLENEQFF
few,TRBD1,TRBV3-1,TRBJ2-3,TGTGCCAGCAGCCAGCTACGACAGGGGGTGGAGGATACGCAGTATTTT,CASSQLRQGVEDTQYF
few,TRBD1,TRBV7-9,TRBJ2-4,TGTGCCAGCAGCTTAGCTGCTGGGACAGGGGTATTAGGCAAAAACATTCAGTACTTC,CASSLAAGTGVLGKNIQYF
.,.,TRBV10-1,TRBJ1-1,TGCGCCAGCAGCCCCACAAAGAACATGAACACTGAAGCTTTCTTT,CASSPTKNMNTEAFF
many,TRBD1,TRBV7-2,TRBJ1-5,TGTGCCAGCAGCTTCCAGACAGGGCCAAATCAGCCCCAGCATTTT,CASSFQTGPNQPQHF
.,.,TRBV11-2,TRBJ2-7,TGTGCCAGCAGCATCGGGAGCTGGTACGAGCAGTACTTC,CASSIGSWYEQYF
few,.,TRBV4-1,TRBJ1-1,TGCGCCAGCAGCCAAGACCAGCAGGGCGAAGCTTTCTTT,CASSQDQQGEAFF
few,.,TRBV29-1,TRBJ1-2,TGCAGCGCTGAGGAGCGGCAGGGGAGTCAGAATGGCTACACCTTC,CSAEERQGSQNGYTF
few,.,TRBV29-1,TRBJ2-5,TGCAGCGTTGAGCGGGACAGTCGAGAGACCCAGTACTTC,CSVERDSRETQYF
.,TRBD2,TRBV12-3/TRBV12-4,TRBJ2-5,TGTGCCAGCAGTTTAGGATTAGCGGGGGGCTCCTATGAGACCCAGTACTTC,CASSLGLAGGSYETQYF
many,.,TRBV5-5,TRBJ2-5,TGTGCCAGCAGCTTGGATCCCCCGACAGAGGAGACCCAGTACTTC,CASSLDPPTEETQYF
many,.,TRBV25-1,TRBJ1-2,TGTGCCAGCAGCCCCGTCGGACAGAGGTCTTCTGGCTACACCTTC,CASSPVGQRSSGYTF
few,.,TRBV20-1,TRBJ2-5,TGCAGTGCTAGAGGGCCAGGGACGTACCAAGAGACCCAGTACTTC,CSARGPGTYQETQYF
many,TRBD1,TRBV20-1,TRBJ1-1,TGCAGTGCTAGCTTCCTAGCAGGGGGTCCCACTGAAGCTTTCTTT,CSASFLAGGPTEAFF
many,.,TRBV29-1,TRBJ2-5,TGCAGCGGGTTATTACCGGGACCCGGCAACCCAGAGACCCAGTACTTC,CSGLLPGPGNPETQYF
few,TRBD1,TRBV20-1,TRBJ2-5,TGCAGTGTCCCAGGGGGCGTGTGGACCCAGTACTTC,CSVPGGVWTQYF
few,.,TRBV7-2,TRBJ1-1,TGTGCCAGCAGCCAAACTCCCTCGGGGGGAACTGAAGCTTTCTTT,CASSQTPSGGTEAFF
many,.,TRBV6-2/TRBV6-3,TRBJ1-4,TGTGCCAGCAGCCCCAGAGGACGGAGTTGGAAACTGTTTTTT,CASSPRGRSWKLFF
.,.,TRBV28,TRBJ1-6,TGTGCCATCTGGGGGGGGGCTTCCTATAATTCACCCCTCCACTTT,CAIWGGASYNSPLHF
many,TRBD1,TRBV11-2,TRBJ2-5,TGTGCCAGCAGCCCAACAGGGGGCTCCGAGACCCAGTACTTC,CASSPTGGSETQYF
few,.,TRBV11-2,TRBJ2-3,TGTGCCAGCAGCTTACCTAGCACAGATACGCAGTATTTT,CASSLPSTDTQYF
many,.,TRBV6-2/TRBV6-3,TRBJ1-1,TGTGCCAGCAGTTACGCAAACACTGAAGCTTTCTTT,CASSYANTEAFF
many,.,TRBV11-2,TRBJ1-1,TGTGCCAGCAGCTTAGATCGTGCAGGGAGGGGCACTGAAGCTTTCTTT,CASSLDRAGRGTEAFF
many,.,TRBV29-1,TRBJ1-2,TGCAGCGTTGACCCGGGCCCGACCGTCTACACCTTC,CSVDPGPTVYTF
.,.,TRBV6-1,TRBJ1-3,TGTGCCAGCAGTCCGCAAGGGACGCTTCCTGGAAACACCATATATTTT,CASSPQGTLPGNTIYF
.,.,TRBV6-1,TRBJ2-7,TGTGCCAGCAGCCCCATAACGGGGGCCTACGAGCAGTACTTC,CASSPITGAYEQYF
few,.,TRBV6-1,TRBJ2-5,TGTGCCAGTATTTACCCCGGGAACCAAGAGACCCAGTACTTC,CASIYPGNQETQYF